This is a list of T cell receptor beta chains from one sample in a study of spatial heterogeneity in lung cancer. Using its own MiXCR run on the 5' RACE reads, TCRdb lists one record per CDR3 protein. The sample has nearly 1,500 distinct CDR3 sequences; around 25% are singletons. The material sequenced was lung tumor tissue, taken at surgery. All receptors come from a female donor with early-stage non-small cell lung cancer. CDR3s include the opening cysteine and the closing phenylalanine or tryptophan. The D gene is left open where the match is weak. Rows give clone size only sometimes, using once, few, many, or a class for an expanded clone.

d_gene: TRBD1; v_gene: TRBV5-1; abundance: medium-sized; j_gene: TRBJ1-6; CDR3nt: TGCGCCAGCAGCTTGGAGTCAGGGGGCGGTTCACCCCTCCACTTT; CDR3aa: CASSLESGGGSPLHF
d_gene: -; v_gene: TRBV11-1; abundance: few; j_gene: TRBJ2-1; CDR3nt: TGTGCCAGCAGCTTCTGGGACTCTCCTAACAATGAGCAGTTCTTC; CDR3aa: CASSFWDSPNNEQFF
d_gene: -; v_gene: TRBV3-1; abundance: large; j_gene: TRBJ2-5; CDR3nt: TGTGCCAGCAGCCAAGTTGACGGAGAGACCCAGTACTTC; CDR3aa: CASSQVDGETQYF
d_gene: TRBD2; v_gene: TRBV20-1; abundance: medium-sized; j_gene: TRBJ2-2; CDR3nt: TGCAGTGCGGTCCCGGGACTAGGAACCGGGGAGCTGTTTTTT; CDR3aa: CSAVPGLGTGELFF
d_gene: -; v_gene: TRBV29-1; abundance: large; j_gene: TRBJ2-5; CDR3nt: TGCAGCGCGGACGGAGGGGTGGCCCAGTACTTC; CDR3aa: CSADGGVAQYF
d_gene: TRBD1; v_gene: TRBV10-3; abundance: -; j_gene: TRBJ2-7; CDR3nt: TGTGCCATCAGGTGGGACAGGGGCTTCTACGAGCAGTACTTC; CDR3aa: CAIRWDRGFYEQYF
d_gene: -; v_gene: TRBV5-1; abundance: few; j_gene: TRBJ2-4; CDR3nt: TGCGCCAGCAGTCGAGGGGTAGCCAAAAACATTCAGTACTTC; CDR3aa: CASSRGVAKNIQYF
d_gene: -; v_gene: TRBV27; abundance: medium-sized; j_gene: TRBJ2-5; CDR3nt: TGTGCCAGCAGTTTATCGTATGCAGGGAAGAAGACCCAGTACTTC; CDR3aa: CASSLSYAGKKTQYF
d_gene: -; v_gene: TRBV7-2; abundance: few; j_gene: TRBJ2-3; CDR3nt: TGTGCCAGCAGCTTAGGGCTTAGCACAGATACGCAGTATTTT; CDR3aa: CASSLGLSTDTQYF
d_gene: -; v_gene: TRBV18; abundance: -; j_gene: TRBJ2-3; CDR3nt: TGTGCCAGCTCACCACCTTCCCACACAGATACGCAGTATTTT; CDR3aa: CASSPPSHTDTQYF
d_gene: -; v_gene: TRBV6-6; abundance: few; j_gene: TRBJ2-1; CDR3nt: TGTGCCAGCGAGGGGAGCTCCTACAATGAGCAGTTCTTC; CDR3aa: CASEGSSYNEQFF
d_gene: -; v_gene: TRBV24-1; abundance: -; j_gene: TRBJ2-3; CDR3nt: TGTGCCACCAGTGACGGTAGCTTTAGCACAGATACGCAGTATTTT; CDR3aa: CATSDGSFSTDTQYF
d_gene: -; v_gene: TRBV28; abundance: medium-sized; j_gene: TRBJ2-3; CDR3nt: TGTGCCAGCAGTTTATCCATATCCGGGCCGTCCACAGATACGCAGTATTTT; CDR3aa: CASSLSISGPSTDTQYF
d_gene: -; v_gene: TRBV7-3; abundance: -; j_gene: TRBJ2-2; CDR3nt: TGTGCCAGCAGCAAAGACACAAACACCGGGGAGCTGTTTTTT; CDR3aa: CASSKDTNTGELFF
d_gene: TRBD1; v_gene: TRBV5-4; abundance: -; j_gene: TRBJ1-6; CDR3nt: TGTGCCAGCAGCGTGACCCAGGGGGCTGGTAATCCACCCCTCCACTTT; CDR3aa: CASSVTQGAGNPPLHF